This T cell receptor (beta chain) comes out of a study of blood T cell repertoires in COVID-19. Study-level information: Acute-phase and convalescent COVID-19 samples originated in the United States, Italy and Spain.

The CDR3 has 17 amino acids. Germline trimming cut 4 bases from V and 3 bases from J; bases unmatched to any gene: 9. In germline, CDR1 is SGHDT, CDR2 YYEEEE. The authors' processing: Amplification of reference gene primers provided the estimated nucleated cell counts. The repertoire was sequenced with immunoSEQ multiplex PCR; TCRdb's copy has only in-frame clones and lacks some. V, J and clone size are taken as reported in that table, and D and trimming were inferred from the DNA itself. In the table there are 100,000 to 150,000 clones, approximately 86% of which are singletons. This clone has a single count. Assignments of participants to cohorts depended upon their own reported clinical history. The study counted Cohort 3 donors as recovered given two negative PCRs, clearance, or symptom resolution.

This sequence joins TRBV5-6 and TRBJ2-7; TRBD2 matches at 14 bases. The source of this sequence is a woman aged 45-65 years who had recovered from COVID-19. The specimen sequenced was PBMCs or T cells enriched from blood (not recorded which). CDR3 DNA sequence: TGTGCCAGCAGCCGGACTAGCGGGGGGCCGACCCACTACGAGCAGTACTTC. Translated, it gives CASSRTSGGPTHYEQYF.